The clone carrying this T cell receptor (beta chain) was seen a handful of times. TCRdb reanalysed the 5' RACE reads using MiXCR and keeps one entry per CDR3 protein. The repertoire includes some 60,000 distinct CDR3 sequences, 25% to 35% of them detected once, and 2% to 2.5% sits in the top ten. The clonotype comes from a female donor with breast cancer. Sequencing was performed on tumor-infiltrating naive CD4+ T cells sorted from the breast tumor. Documented subset: naive CD4+ T cells, CD4+CD45RA+CD25-.

The CDR3 DNA reads as TGTGCCAGCAGCTTAGCGTTACACCCACCTAACTATGGCTACACCTTC. This encodes CASSLALHPPNYGYTF. This chain uses TRBV7-9 with TRBJ1-2; D not resolved. The CDR3 totals 16 residues. Deletions cut 0 bases from V and 0 bases from J, with 11 bases between. Looked up from germline, CDR1 is SEHNR and CDR2 is FQNEAQ (reference sequence).